The sequence of this T cell receptor beta chain was determined in a study of OX40 agonist ivuxolimab in advanced cancers. Study context: Patients were given ivuxolimab, an antibody that agonizes OX40 (CD134). At approximately 83% male, the cohort had a mean age of around 56 years, ranging from roughly 20 to 80. Whole-study findings and limits: People who partly responded at 0.1-3.0 mg/kg had some of the least clonal expansion seen.

V lost 2 bases, J lost 8 bases, and 12 bases lay in between. Per germline, CDR1 SGHVS and CDR2 FNYEAQ. The CDR3 runs 14 residues. As regards this clone: Its antigen is still unknown.

Libraries were prepared by immunoSEQ multiplex PCR; TCRdb keeps only in-frame clonotypes and omits some of them. The data show approximately 59,000 clones, about 80% seen once. The sequence came from an adult with an advanced solid tumor such as melanoma, head and neck, liver or kidney cancer. Sequencing was performed on CD4+ or CD8+ T cells sorted from blood, taken in a trial of the OX40 agonist ivuxolimab. The chain is built from TRBV7-6 and TRBJ1-4; D gene uncertain. DNA of the CDR3: TGTGCCAGCAGCTTACGGCAGGTCGGCGAAAAACTGTTTTTT. Its translation is CASSLRQVGEKLFF.